A single sample gave rise to the 16 T cell receptor beta chains below, sequenced in a study of shared clonotypes between healthy human individuals. Profiled with immunoSEQ multiplex PCR; TCRdb holds only in-frame clones, not every one. Found here are roughly 2,000,000 clones, about 94% of them singletons; the top ten hold around 1.8%. CD45RO-negative, CCR7-positively selected cells formed the naive CD8 fraction, excluding terminally differentiated effector memory CD45RA+ cells. Sequenced input: naive CD8+ T cells from PBMCs. These receptors were collected from a man aged 18 to 35 in good health. Some clones in this sample may be carry-over from other donors' samples.

The CDR3 sequence is CASRKTSGVLHEQYF. The DNA for the CDR3 is TGTGCCAGCAGAAAGACTAGCGGGGTATTGCACGAGCAGTACTTC. The rearrangement links TRBV28 to TRBJ2-7; TRBD2 agrees at 11 bases. The germline V gene has CDR1 MDHEN and CDR2 SYDVKM. The CDR3 has 15 amino acids. The trim removed 6 bases at V and 5 bases at J, leaving 9 bases unmatched.

This rearrangement joins TRBV9 to TRBJ2-7; 8 nucleotides agree with TRBD2. This CDR3 has 16 amino acids. J gave up 3 bases and V 0 bases, and 8 bases lay outside the gene matches. In germline, CDR1 is SGDLS, CDR2 YYNGEE. CDR3 loop: CASSVAEAGALYEQYF. The DNA for the CDR3 is TGTGCCAGCAGCGTAGCAGAAGCGGGAGCACTCTACGAGCAGTACTTC. The full variable domain, rest sourced from reference TRBV9 and TRBJ2-7, is DSGVTQTPKHLITATGQRVTLRCSPRSGDLSVYWYQQSLDQGLQFLIQYYNGEERAKGNILERFSAQQFPDLHSELNLSSLELGDSALYFCASSVAEAGALYEQYFGPGTRLTVT.

This clone was seen just once. CDR3 DNA sequence: TGTGCCGGCTATACAGGAGGGGGCTACACCTTC. Translation: CAGYTGGGYTF. The rearrangement links TRBV5-4 to TRBJ1-2; TRBD1 is a possible D gene (5 bases). Germline V gene lookup returns CDR1 SGHNT and CDR2 YYREEE (reference sequence). The CDR3 sequence is 11 residues long. V was pared by 10 bases and J by 8 bases, with 15 bases between.

The V gene is TRBV27, the J gene TRBJ2-7, with 10 bases aligning to TRBD1. The CDR3 covers 16 residues. Germline CDR1 MNHEY, CDR2 SMNVEV (reference sequence). Trimming took 0 bases from V and 3 from J; bases not matched to a gene: 5. The CDR3 is CASSLSRTGGIYEQYF. The CDR3 DNA follows: TGTGCCAGCAGTTTATCCCGGACAGGGGGGATCTACGAGCAGTACTTC.

The CDR3: CASSVMGEELFF. CDR3 DNA: TGTGCCAGCAGCGTAATGGGCGAGGAGCTGTTTTTT. This rearrangement joins TRBV9 to TRBJ2-2; D not resolved. The CDR3 has 12 amino acids. Germline lookup yields CDR1 SGDLS and CDR2 YYNGEE. The ends were cut back, 1 base at V and 10 bases at J, with 8 bases in the middle.

The V and J genes are TRBV7-6 and TRBJ2-5, with D unresolved. In germline, CDR1 is SGHVS, CDR2 FNYEAQ. The CDR3 loop spans 13 amino acids. V lost 5 bases, J lost 5 bases, and 12 bases lay in between. DNA for the CDR3: TGTGCCAGCAGCACCCGGTTGTCCGAGACCCAGTACTTC. Its protein product is CASSTRLSETQYF. The full variable domain, with the rest looked up from reference TRBV7-6 and TRBJ2-5, is GAGVSQSPRYKVTKRGQDVALRCDPISGHVSLYWYRQALGQGPEFLTYFNYEAQQDKSGLPNDRFSAERPEGSISTLTIQRTEQRDSAMYRCASSTRLSETQYFGPGTRLLVL.

This chain links TRBV14 with TRBJ1-1; unclear D gene. V lost 0 bases, J lost 4 bases, and 12 bases lay in between. The germline V gene encodes CDR1 SGHDN and CDR2 FVKESK. The CDR3 totals 15 residues. In nucleotides, the CDR3 is TGTGCCAGCAGCCAAGATGTGTGGTCCGTCACTGAAGCTTTCTTT. It yields the protein CASSQDVWSVTEAFF.

This sequence joins TRBV28 and TRBJ1-5; a possible D gene is TRBD1 (5 bases). CDR3 length: 16 residues. V lost 0 bases and J 5 bases, leaving 14 bases between the germline ends. CDR1 is MDHEN and CDR2 is SYDVKM in the germline V gene. The CDR3 here is CASSLWTETPHQPQHF. CDR3 nucleotide sequence: TGTGCCAGCAGTTTATGGACAGAGACGCCTCATCAGCCCCAGCATTTT.

V usage is TRBV11-2 and J usage is TRBJ1-1; no reliable D call. Deletions cut 0 bases from V and 6 bases from J, with 5 bases between. This CDR3 has 12 amino acids. The germline gives CDR1 SGHAT, CDR2 FQNNGV. The CDR3 DNA is TGTGCCAGCAGCTTAGATGGCCCTGAAGCTTTCTTT. Encoded protein: CASSLDGPEAFF.

This chain joins TRBV28 and TRBJ1-5, with a tentative D call TRBD1 (5 bases). CDR3 size: 14 residues. From germline, CDR1 is MDHEN and CDR2 SYDVKM. Trimming removed 5 bases from V and 7 bases from J, with 15 bases in between. CDR3: CASSKTALGQPQHF. DNA of the CDR3: TGTGCCAGCAGTAAGACAGCATTAGGGCAGCCCCAGCATTTT.

The gene calls are TRBV7-8 and TRBJ1-4; D is unresolved. Germline lookup yields CDR1 SGHVS and CDR2 FQNEAQ. The CDR3 covers 16 residues. V was shortened by 3 bases and J by 4 bases, with 15 bases between the two germline ends. CDR3 in DNA: TGTGCCAGCAGCTTCCACCGCTTCCCCTTTAATGAAAAACTGTTTTTT. Translated: CASSFHRFPFNEKLFF.

The genes are TRBV30 and TRBJ2-7; 10 nucleotides agree with TRBD2. CDR1 GTSNPN and CDR2 SVGIG come from the germline V gene (reference sequence). The CDR3 runs to 13 residues. Trimming removed 4 bases from V and 6 bases from J; junction bases left unmatched: 6. The CDR3 is CAWNLAGVSEQYF. CDR3 in DNA: TGTGCCTGGAACCTAGCGGGAGTAAGCGAGCAGTACTTC.

As regards this clone: Other nucleotide sequences from this sample produce the same CDR3. The CDR3 sequence is CASSLVGGSYEQYF. The DNA for the CDR3 is TGTGCCAGCAGCTTGGTAGGAGGCTCCTACGAGCAGTACTTC. The chain combines TRBV11-1 with TRBJ2-7; possibly TRBD2 for D (5 bases). Per the germline V gene, CDR1 is SGHAT and CDR2 is FQDESV (reference sequence). This CDR3 spans 14 amino acids. Trimming cost V 3 bases and J 0 bases, with 9 bases left between them. Combining the CDR3 with reference TRBV11-1 and TRBJ2-7 gives the whole variable domain EAEVAQSPRYKITEKSQAVAFWCDPISGHATLYWYRQILGQGPELLVQFQDESVVDDSQLPKDRFSAERLKGVDSTLKIQPAELGDSAMYLCASSLVGGSYEQYFGPGTRLTVT.

This chain links TRBV28 with TRBJ2-1, with D possibly TRBD1 on 6 matching bases. Between the trimmed V and J ends, which lost 7 bases and 1 base, there was a span of 14 bases. CDR3 length equals 15 residues. From germline, CDR1 is MDHEN and CDR2 SYDVKM. CDR3 in amino acids: CASTTSRGSYNEQFF. The CDR3 DNA sequence: TGTGCCAGCACCACCTCGAGGGGGTCCTACAATGAGCAGTTCTTC. The entire variable domain, with the rest obtained from reference TRBV28 and TRBJ2-1, is as follows: DVKVTQSSRYLVKRTGEKVFLECVQDMDHENMFWYRQDPGLGLRLIYFSYDVKMKEKGDIPEGYSVSREKKERFSLILESASTNQTSMYLCASTTSRGSYNEQFFGPGTRLTVL.

V gene TRBV7-8 combines with J gene TRBJ1-4, with 7 bases lining up with TRBD1. Germline CDR1 SGHVS, CDR2 FQNEAQ. The CDR3 sequence is 14 residues long. V was clipped by 3 bases and J by 7 bases; unmatched bases: 5. The DNA for the CDR3 is TGTGCCAGCAGCTTTACCCAGGGGGGTGAAAAACTGTTTTTT. Encoded protein: CASSFTQGGEKLFF.

V gene TRBV19 combines with J gene TRBJ2-7; no clear D gene. With 5 bases removed from V and 2 bases from J, the gap between germline ends came to 10 bases. The CDR3 totals 13 residues. The germline V gene has CDR1 LNHDA and CDR2 SQIVND (reference sequence). CDR3 nucleotides: TGTGCCAGTAGTTTCACGGTTACCTACGAGCAGTACTTC. The encoded protein is CASSFTVTYEQYF.